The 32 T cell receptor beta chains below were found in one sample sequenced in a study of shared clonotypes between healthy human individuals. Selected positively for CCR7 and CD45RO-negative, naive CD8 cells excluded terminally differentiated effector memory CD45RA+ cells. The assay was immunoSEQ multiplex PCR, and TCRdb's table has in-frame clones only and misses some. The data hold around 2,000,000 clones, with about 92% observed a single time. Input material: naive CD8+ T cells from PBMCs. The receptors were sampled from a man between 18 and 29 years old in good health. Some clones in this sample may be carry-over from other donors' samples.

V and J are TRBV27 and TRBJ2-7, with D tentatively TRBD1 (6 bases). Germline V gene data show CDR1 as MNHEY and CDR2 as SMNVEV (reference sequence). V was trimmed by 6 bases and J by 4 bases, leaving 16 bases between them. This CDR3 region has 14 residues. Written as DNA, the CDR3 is TGTGCCAGCAGGGACAGCCGATATCCGTACGAGCAGTACTTC. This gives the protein CASRDSRYPYEQYF.

For the CDR3, the DNA is TGCGCCAGCAGCCAAGAGGACATACGCAATCAGCCCCAGCATTTT. This translates into CASSQEDIRNQPQHF. V is TRBV4-1 and J is TRBJ1-5, with D perhaps matching TRBD1 (5 bases). V was shortened by 0 bases and J by 2 bases, with 8 bases between the two germline ends. There are 15 residues in the CDR3. CDR1 and CDR2 from the germline V gene are MGHRA and YSYEKL.

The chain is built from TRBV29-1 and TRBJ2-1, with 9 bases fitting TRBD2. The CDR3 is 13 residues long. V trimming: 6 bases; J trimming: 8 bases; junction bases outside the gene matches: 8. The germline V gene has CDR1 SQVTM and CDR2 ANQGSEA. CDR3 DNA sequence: TGCAGCGTGTGGAGCGGGAGGTTCGATGAGCAGTTCTTC. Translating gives CSVWSGRFDEQFF.

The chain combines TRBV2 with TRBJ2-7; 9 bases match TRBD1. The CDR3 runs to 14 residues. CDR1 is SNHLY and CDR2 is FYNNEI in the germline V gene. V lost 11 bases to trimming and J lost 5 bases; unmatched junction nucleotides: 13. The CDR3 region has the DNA TGTGCCGGCTACGATCGACAGGGGGGCAACGAGCAGTACTTC. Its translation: CAGYDRQGGNEQYF.

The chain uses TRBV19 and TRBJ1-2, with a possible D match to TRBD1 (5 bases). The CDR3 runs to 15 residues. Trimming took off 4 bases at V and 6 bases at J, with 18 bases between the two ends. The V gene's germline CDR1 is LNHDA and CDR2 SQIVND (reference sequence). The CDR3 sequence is CASSTDGGGVDGYTF. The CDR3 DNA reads TGTGCCAGTAGTACTGACGGGGGAGGAGTCGATGGCTACACCTTC.

CDR3 loop: CASSIRPRNYGYTF. CDR3 bases: TGTGCCAGTAGTATACGTCCCAGGAACTATGGCTACACCTTC. The chain is built from TRBV19 and TRBJ1-2; D not resolved. Trimming shortened V by 2 bases and J by 2 bases, and 9 bases separated the two germline ends. CDR1 is LNHDA, CDR2 SQIVND, per germline (reference sequence). The CDR3 runs 14 residues.

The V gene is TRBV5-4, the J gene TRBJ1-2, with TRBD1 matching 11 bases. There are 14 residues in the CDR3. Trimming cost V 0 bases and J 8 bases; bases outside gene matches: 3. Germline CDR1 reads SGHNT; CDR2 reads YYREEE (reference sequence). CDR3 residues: CASSLVGQGEGYTF. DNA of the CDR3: TGTGCCAGCAGCTTGGTGGGACAGGGGGAAGGCTACACCTTC. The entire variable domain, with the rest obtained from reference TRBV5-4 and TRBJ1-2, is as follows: ETGVTQSPTHLIKTRGQQVTLRCSSQSGHNTVSWYQQALGQGPQFIFQYYREEENGRGNFPPRFSGLQFPNYSSELNVNALELDDSALYLCASSLVGQGEGYTFGSGTRLTVV.

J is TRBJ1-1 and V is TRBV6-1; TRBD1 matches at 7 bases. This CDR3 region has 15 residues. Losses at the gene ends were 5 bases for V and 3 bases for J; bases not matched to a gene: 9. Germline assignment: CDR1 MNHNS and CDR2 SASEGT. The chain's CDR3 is CASSPPRDSYTEAFF. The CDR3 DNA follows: TGTGCCAGCAGTCCGCCCCGGGACAGTTACACTGAAGCTTTCTTT.

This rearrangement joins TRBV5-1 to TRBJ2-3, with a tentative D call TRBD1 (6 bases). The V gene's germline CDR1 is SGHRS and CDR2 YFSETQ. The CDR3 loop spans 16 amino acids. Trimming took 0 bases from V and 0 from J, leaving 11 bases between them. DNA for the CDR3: TGCGCCAGCAGCTTGGATACAGGGTACAGCACAGATACGCAGTATTTT. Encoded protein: CASSLDTGYSTDTQYF.

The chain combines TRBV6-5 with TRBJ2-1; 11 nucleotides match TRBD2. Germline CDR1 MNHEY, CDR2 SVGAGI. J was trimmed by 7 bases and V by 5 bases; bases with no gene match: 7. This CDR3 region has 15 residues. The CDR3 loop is CASSRPSSGGNEQFF. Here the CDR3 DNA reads TGTGCCAGCAGTCGGCCCTCTAGCGGGGGGAATGAGCAGTTCTTC.

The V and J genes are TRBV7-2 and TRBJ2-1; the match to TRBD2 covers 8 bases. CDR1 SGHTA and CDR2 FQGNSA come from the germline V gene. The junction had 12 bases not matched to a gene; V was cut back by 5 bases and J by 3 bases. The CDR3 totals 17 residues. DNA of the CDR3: TGTGCCAGCAGCCTTTTCCTTGGGCGGGAGGACTACAATGAGCAGTTCTTC. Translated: CASSLFLGREDYNEQFF. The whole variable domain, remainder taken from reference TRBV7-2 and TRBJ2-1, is GAGVSQSPSNKVTEKGKDVELRCDPISGHTALYWYRQSLGQGLEFLIYFQGNSAPDKSGLPSDRFSAERTGGSVSTLTIQRTQQEDSAVYLCASSLFLGREDYNEQFFGPGTRLTVL.

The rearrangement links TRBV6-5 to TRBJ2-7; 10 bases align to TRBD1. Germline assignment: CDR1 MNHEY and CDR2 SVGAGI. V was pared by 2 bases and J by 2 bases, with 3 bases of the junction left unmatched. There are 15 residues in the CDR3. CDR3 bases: TGTGCCAGCAGTTACGGGACAGGGGTGACCTACGAGCAGTACTTC. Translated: CASSYGTGVTYEQYF.

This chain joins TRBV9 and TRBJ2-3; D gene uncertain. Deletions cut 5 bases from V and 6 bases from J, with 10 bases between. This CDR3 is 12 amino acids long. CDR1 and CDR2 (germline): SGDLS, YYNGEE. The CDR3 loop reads CASREIPDTQYF. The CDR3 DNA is TGTGCCAGCAGGGAGATCCCGGATACGCAGTATTTT.

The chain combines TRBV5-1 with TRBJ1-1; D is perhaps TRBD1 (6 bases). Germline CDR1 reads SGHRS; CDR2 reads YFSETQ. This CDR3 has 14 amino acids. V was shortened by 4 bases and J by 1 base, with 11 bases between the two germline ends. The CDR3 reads CASSRRTENTEAFF. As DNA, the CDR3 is TGCGCCAGCAGCCGTAGGACAGAGAACACTGAAGCTTTCTTT.

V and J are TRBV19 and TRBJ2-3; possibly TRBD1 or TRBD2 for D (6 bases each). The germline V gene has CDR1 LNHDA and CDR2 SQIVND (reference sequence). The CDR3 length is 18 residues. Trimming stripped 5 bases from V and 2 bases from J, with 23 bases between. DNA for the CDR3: TGTGCCAGTAGTTACAACCCAGGAGGGGGGTTTTTCACAGATACGCAGTATTTT. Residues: CASSYNPGGGFFTDTQYF.

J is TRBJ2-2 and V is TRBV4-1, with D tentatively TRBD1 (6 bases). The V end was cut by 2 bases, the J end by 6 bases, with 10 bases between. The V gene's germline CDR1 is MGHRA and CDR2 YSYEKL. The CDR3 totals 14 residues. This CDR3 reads CASSQTGSAGELFF. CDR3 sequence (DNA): TGCGCCAGCAGCCAAACAGGGTCGGCCGGGGAGCTGTTTTTT.

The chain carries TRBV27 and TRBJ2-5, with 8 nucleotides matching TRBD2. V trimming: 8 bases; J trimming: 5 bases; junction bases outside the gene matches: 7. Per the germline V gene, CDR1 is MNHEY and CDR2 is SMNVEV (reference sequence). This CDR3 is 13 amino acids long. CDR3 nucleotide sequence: TGTGCCAGCCGGAGCGGGAGCCTGGAGACCCAGTACTTC. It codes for CASRSGSLETQYF.

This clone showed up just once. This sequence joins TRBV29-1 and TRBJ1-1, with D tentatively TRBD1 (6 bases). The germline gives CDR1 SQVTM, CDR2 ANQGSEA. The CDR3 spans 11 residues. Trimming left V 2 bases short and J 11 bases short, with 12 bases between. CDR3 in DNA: TGCAGCGTTGAATCGGGGGGGCAGGCTTTCTTT. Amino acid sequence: CSVESGGQAFF.

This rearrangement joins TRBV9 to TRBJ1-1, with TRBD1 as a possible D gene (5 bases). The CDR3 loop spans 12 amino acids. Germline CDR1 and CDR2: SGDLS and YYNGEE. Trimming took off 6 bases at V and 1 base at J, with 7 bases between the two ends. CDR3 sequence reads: CASNGGNTEAFF. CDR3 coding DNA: TGTGCCAGCAATGGGGGGAACACTGAAGCTTTCTTT.

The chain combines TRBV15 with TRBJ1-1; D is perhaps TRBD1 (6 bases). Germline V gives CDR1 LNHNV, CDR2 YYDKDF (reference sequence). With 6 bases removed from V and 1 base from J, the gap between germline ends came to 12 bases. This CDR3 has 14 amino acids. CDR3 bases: TGTGCCACCAGAAGAAAGACAGGGAACACTGAAGCTTTCTTT. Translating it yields CATRRKTGNTEAFF.

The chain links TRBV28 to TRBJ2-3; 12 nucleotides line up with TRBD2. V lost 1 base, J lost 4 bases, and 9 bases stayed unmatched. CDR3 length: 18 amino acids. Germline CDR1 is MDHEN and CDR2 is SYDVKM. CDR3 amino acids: CASSLYLATSGSSDTQYF. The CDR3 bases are TGTGCCAGCAGTTTATACCTTGCGACTAGCGGGAGCTCAGATACGCAGTATTTT. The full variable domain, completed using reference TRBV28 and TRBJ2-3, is DVKVTQSSRYLVKRTGEKVFLECVQDMDHENMFWYRQDPGLGLRLIYFSYDVKMKEKGDIPEGYSVSREKKERFSLILESASTNQTSMYLCASSLYLATSGSSDTQYFGPGTRLTVL.

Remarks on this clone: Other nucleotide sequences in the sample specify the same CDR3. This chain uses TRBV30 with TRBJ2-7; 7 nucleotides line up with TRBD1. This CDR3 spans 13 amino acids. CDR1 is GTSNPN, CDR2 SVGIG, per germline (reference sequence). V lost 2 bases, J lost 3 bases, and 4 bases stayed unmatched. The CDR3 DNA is TGTGCCTGGAGTCAGGGGGTCCTCTACGAGCAGTACTTC. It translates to CAWSQGVLYEQYF.

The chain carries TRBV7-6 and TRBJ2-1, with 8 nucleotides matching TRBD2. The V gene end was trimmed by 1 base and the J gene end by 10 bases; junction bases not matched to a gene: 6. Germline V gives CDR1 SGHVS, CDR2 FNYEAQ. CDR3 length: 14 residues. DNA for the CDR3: TGTGCCAGCAGCTTAGGGGCGGGAGGAGGGGAGCAGTTCTTC. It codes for CASSLGAGGGEQFF.

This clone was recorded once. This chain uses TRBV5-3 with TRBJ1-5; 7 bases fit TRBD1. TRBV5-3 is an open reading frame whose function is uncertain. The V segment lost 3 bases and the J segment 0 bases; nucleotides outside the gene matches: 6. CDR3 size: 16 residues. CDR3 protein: CARSSVDRYSNQPQHF. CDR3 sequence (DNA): TGTGCCAGAAGCTCTGTGGACAGGTATAGCAATCAGCCCCAGCATTTT.

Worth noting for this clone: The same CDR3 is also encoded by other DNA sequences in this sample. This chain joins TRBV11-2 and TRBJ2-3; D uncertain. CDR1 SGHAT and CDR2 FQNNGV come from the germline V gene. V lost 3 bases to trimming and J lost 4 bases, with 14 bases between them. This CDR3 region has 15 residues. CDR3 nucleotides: TGTGCCAGCAGCTTGGGCGGCCGGGCGTCAGATACGCAGTATTTT. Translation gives CASSLGGRASDTQYF.

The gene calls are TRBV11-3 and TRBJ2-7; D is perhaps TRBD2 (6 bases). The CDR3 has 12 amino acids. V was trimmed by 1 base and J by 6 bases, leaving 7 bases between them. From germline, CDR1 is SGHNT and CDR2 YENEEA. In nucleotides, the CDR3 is TGTGCCAGCAGCTTAGGCGGGACCGAGCAGTACTTC. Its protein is CASSLGGTEQYF.

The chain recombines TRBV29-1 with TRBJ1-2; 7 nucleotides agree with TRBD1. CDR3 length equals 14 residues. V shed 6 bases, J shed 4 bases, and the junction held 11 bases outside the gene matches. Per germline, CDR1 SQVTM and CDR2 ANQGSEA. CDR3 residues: CSVKTGPGSYGYTF. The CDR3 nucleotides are TGCAGCGTAAAGACAGGGCCGGGGTCCTATGGCTACACCTTC.

The DNA of the CDR3 is TGTGCCAGCAGCTTGCCAGGGACCTACGAGCAGTACTTC. It translates to CASSLPGTYEQYF. The rearrangement uses TRBV5-4 and TRBJ2-7, with a weak D call TRBD1 (5 bases). Germline CDR1 and CDR2: SGHNT and YYREEE (reference sequence). The CDR3 runs 13 residues. The V end was cut by 1 base, the J end by 2 bases, with 7 bases between.

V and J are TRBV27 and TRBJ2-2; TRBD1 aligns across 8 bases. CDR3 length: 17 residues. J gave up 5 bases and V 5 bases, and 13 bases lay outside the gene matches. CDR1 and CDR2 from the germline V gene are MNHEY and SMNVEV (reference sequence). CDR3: CASSNPPGQGLTGELFF. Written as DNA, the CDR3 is TGTGCCAGCAGTAACCCCCCCGGACAGGGTCTTACCGGGGAGCTGTTTTTT.

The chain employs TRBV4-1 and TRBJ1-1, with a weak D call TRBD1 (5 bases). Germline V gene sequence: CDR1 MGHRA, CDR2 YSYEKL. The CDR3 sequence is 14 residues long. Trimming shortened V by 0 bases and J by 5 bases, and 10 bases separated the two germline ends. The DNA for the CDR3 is TGCGCCAGCAGCCAAGATTATGGGGCTACTGAAGCTTTCTTT. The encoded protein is CASSQDYGATEAFF.

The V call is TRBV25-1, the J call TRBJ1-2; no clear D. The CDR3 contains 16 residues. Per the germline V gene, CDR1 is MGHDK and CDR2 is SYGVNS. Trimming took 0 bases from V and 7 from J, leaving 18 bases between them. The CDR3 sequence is CASSEYHTLRESGYTF. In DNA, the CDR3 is TGTGCCAGCAGTGAATACCACACTTTAAGAGAGAGTGGCTACACCTTC.

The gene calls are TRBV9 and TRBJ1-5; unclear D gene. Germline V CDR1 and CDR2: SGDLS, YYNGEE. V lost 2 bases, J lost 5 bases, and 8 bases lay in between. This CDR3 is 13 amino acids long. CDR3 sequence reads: CASSVRLDQPQHF. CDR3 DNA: TGTGCCAGCAGCGTCCGACTGGATCAGCCCCAGCATTTT.